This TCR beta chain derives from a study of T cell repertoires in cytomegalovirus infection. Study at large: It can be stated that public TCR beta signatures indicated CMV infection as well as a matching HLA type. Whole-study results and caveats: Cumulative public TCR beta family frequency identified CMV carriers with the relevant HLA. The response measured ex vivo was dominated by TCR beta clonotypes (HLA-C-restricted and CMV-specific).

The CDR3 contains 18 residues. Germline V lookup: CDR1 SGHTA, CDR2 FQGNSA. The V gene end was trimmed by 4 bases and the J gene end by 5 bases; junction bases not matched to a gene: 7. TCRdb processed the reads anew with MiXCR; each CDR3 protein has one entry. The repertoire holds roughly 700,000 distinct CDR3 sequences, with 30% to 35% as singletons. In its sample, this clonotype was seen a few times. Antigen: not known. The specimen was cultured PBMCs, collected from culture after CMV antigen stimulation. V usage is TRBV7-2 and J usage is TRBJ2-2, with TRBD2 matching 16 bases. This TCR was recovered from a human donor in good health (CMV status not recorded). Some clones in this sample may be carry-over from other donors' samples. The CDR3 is CASSSVAGLAGGTGELFF. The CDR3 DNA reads TGTGCCAGCAGCTCAGTAGCGGGACTAGCGGGAGGGACCGGGGAGCTGTTTTTT.